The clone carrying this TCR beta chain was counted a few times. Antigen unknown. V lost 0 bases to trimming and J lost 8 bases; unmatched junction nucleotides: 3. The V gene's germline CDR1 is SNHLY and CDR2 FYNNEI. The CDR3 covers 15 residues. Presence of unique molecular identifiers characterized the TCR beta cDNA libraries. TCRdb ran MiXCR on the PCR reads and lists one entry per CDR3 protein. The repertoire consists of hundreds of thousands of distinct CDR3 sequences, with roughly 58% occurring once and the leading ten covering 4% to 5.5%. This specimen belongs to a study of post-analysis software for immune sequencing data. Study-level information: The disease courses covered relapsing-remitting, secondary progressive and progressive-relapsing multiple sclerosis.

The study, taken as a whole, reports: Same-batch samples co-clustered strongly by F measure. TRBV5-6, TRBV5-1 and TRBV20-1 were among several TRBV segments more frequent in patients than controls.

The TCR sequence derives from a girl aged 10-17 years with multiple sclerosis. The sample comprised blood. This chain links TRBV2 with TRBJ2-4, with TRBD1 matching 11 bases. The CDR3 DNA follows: TGTGCCAGCAGTGAAGCGTGGGACAGGGGGGACATTCAGTACTTC. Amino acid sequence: CASSEAWDRGDIQYF. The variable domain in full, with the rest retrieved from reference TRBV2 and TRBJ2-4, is EPEVTQTPSHQVTQMGQEVILRCVPISNHLYFYWYRQILGQKVEFLVSFYNNEISEKSEIFDDQFSVERPDGSNFTLKIRSTKLEDSAMYFCASSEAWDRGDIQYFGAGTRLSVL.